Listed here are 28 T cell receptor beta chains from one sample, sequenced in a study of T cells expressing NK-cell markers. Reanalyzing the 5' RACE reads, TCRdb keeps one entry per CDR3 protein, without DNA. This sample's table has about 260,000 distinct CDR3 sequences. The specimen sequenced was blood T cells: a sorted CD56 or NKG2C T cell subset, CD4+ or CD8+ T cells, or bulk PBMC T cells (not recorded which). The receptor set was obtained from a woman aged 18 to 75 in good health.

V gene TRBV10-3 combines with J gene TRBJ2-2; lacking DNA, the TRBD1 call made by TCRdb goes unchecked. This CDR3 is built from 12 residues. Germline CDR1 and CDR2: ENHRY and SYGVKD. The CDR3 here is CAISGGSGELFF.

The chain links TRBV20-1 to TRBJ2-7; without DNA, the TCRdb call of TRBD2 cannot be checked. The CDR3 is 16 amino acids. Germline loops: CDR1 DFQATT, CDR2 SNEGSKA (reference sequence). The CDR3 sequence: CSARVTTASSYYEQYF.

The V and J genes are TRBV12-3 or TRBV12-4 and TRBJ2-3. This CDR3 spans 14 amino acids. Here the CDR3 reads CASSFMQVTDTQYF.

This chain connects TRBV21-1 to TRBJ1-1; as DNA is missing, the TRBD1 call by TCRdb cannot be tested. TRBV21-1 is annotated as a pseudogene. The CDR3 has 14 amino acids. The CDR3 loop reads CASNRQGVGTEAFF.

The rearrangement links TRBV29-1 to TRBJ2-1; with no DNA, the TCRdb D assignment of TRBD1 cannot be verified. Germline V gene data show CDR1 as SQVTM and CDR2 as ANQGSEA. The CDR3 is 13 amino acids. CDR3 region: CSVVFGNYNEQFF.

The CDR3 region is CASSYLQRAYSYNEQFF. This chain joins TRBV6-5 and TRBJ2-1; with no DNA, the TCRdb D assignment of TRBD1 cannot be verified. The CDR3 has 17 amino acids. Germline-derived CDR1 and CDR2 are MNHEY and SVGAGI.

CDR3 amino acids: CASSPQYGGPREQFF. The gene calls are TRBV5-6 and TRBJ2-1; TCRdb's D gene call, TRBD1, goes unchecked for lack of DNA. CDR3 size: 15 residues. Looked up from germline, CDR1 is SGHDT and CDR2 is YYEEEE.

The rearrangement links TRBV11-2 to TRBJ1-2; there is no DNA to check the TCRdb D call of TRBD1. The CDR3 has 15 amino acids. Germline loops: CDR1 SGHAT, CDR2 FQNNGV. CDR3 loop: CASSPLDRADYGYTF.

The chain links TRBV18 to TRBJ1-5; as DNA is missing, the TRBD1 call by TCRdb cannot be tested. CDR1 and CDR2 from the germline V gene are KGHSH and LQKENI. The CDR3 is made up of 15 amino acids. Here the CDR3 reads CASSPQGAGNQPQHF.

This chain connects TRBV18 to TRBJ2-1; with no DNA, the TCRdb D assignment of TRBD1 cannot be verified. The CDR3 loop spans 13 amino acids. The germline gives CDR1 KGHSH, CDR2 LQKENI. The CDR3 region is CASLPGTGNEQFF. Full variable domain (missing parts from reference TRBV18 and TRBJ2-1): NAGVMQNPRHLVRRRGQEARLRCSPMKGHSHVYWYRQLPEEGLKFMVYLQKENIIDESGMPKERFSAEFPKEGPSILRIQQVVRGDSAAYFCASLPGTGNEQFFGPGTRLTVL.

The chain uses TRBV5-1 and TRBJ2-7. This CDR3 contains 15 residues. Per the germline V gene, CDR1 is SGHRS and CDR2 is YFSETQ. The CDR3 here is CASSLVGSEVGEQYF.

The CDR3 protein is CASSPVMVGETQYF. The J gene is TRBJ2-5, the V gene TRBV18. Germline lookup yields CDR1 KGHSH and CDR2 LQKENI. The CDR3 is made up of 14 amino acids. Using reference TRBV18 and TRBJ2-5 for the parts outside the CDR3, the full variable domain is NAGVMQNPRHLVRRRGQEARLRCSPMKGHSHVYWYRQLPEEGLKFMVYLQKENIIDESGMPKERFSAEFPKEGPSILRIQQVVRGDSAAYFCASSPVMVGETQYFGPGTRLLVL.

The chain recombines TRBV15 with TRBJ2-7. CDR1 and CDR2 from the germline V gene are LNHNV and YYDKDF (reference sequence). This CDR3 is 15 amino acids long. Here the CDR3 reads CATSRVFGDSYEQYF. The entire variable domain, with the rest obtained from reference TRBV15 and TRBJ2-7, is as follows: DAMVIQNPRYQVTQFGKPVTLSCSQTLNHNVMYWYQQKSSQAPKLLFHYYDKDFNNEADTPDNFQSRRPNTSFCFLDIRSPGLGDTAMYLCATSRVFGDSYEQYFGPGTRLTVT.

The chain links TRBV20-1 to TRBJ1-5; without DNA, the TCRdb call of TRBD1 cannot be checked. The germline CDR1 and CDR2 sequences are DFQATT and SNEGSKA (reference sequence). CDR3 length equals 16 residues. This CDR3 reads CSARWGIRTGNQPQHF.

The chain links TRBV20-1 to TRBJ2-5; TCRdb's D gene call, TRBD1, goes unchecked for lack of DNA. In germline, CDR1 is DFQATT, CDR2 SNEGSKA (reference sequence). The CDR3 length is 14 residues. This CDR3 is CSAQIDRSQETQYF.

The gene calls are TRBV7-9 and TRBJ2-5; TCRdb's D call of TRBD2 is untestable without DNA. Germline V CDR1 and CDR2: SEHNR, FQNEAQ (reference sequence). The CDR3 sequence is 15 residues long. CDR3 region: CASSPPLREGETQYF.

The chain is built from TRBV7-2 and TRBJ1-5; TCRdb proposes TRBD1, but this gene call is untestable without DNA. CDR1 is SGHTA, CDR2 FQGNSA, per germline. The length of the CDR3 is 13 residues. The CDR3 reads CASSPRGDQPQHF.

The chain recombines TRBV2 with TRBJ1-3; the D call of TRBD1 rests on TCRdb alone, since no DNA is present to check it. Per the germline V gene, CDR1 is SNHLY and CDR2 is FYNNEI. CDR3 length: 15 amino acids. The chain's CDR3 is CASSGGQGDGNTIYF. Combining the CDR3 with reference TRBV2 and TRBJ1-3 gives the whole variable domain EPEVTQTPSHQVTQMGQEVILRCVPISNHLYFYWYRQILGQKVEFLVSFYNNEISEKSEIFDDQFSVERPDGSNFTLKIRSTKLEDSAMYFCASSGGQGDGNTIYFGEGSWLTVV.

V usage is TRBV12-3 or TRBV12-4 and J usage is TRBJ2-2; TCRdb's D call of TRBD1 is untestable without DNA. This CDR3 comprises 14 residues. The chain's CDR3 is CASSWGQGPGELFF.

The chain uses TRBV6-4 and TRBJ1-6; the TCRdb D gene call, TRBD1, has no DNA to confirm it. CDR1 is MRHNA and CDR2 is SNTAGT in the germline V gene. The CDR3 spans 14 residues. The CDR3: CASKGGGWNSPLHF.

The rearrangement joins TRBV25-1 to TRBJ2-2; TCRdb returns TRBD2, unconfirmable since there is no DNA. Germline CDR1 is MGHDK and CDR2 is SYGVNS. The CDR3 extends over 15 amino acids. Here the CDR3 reads CASSEFSGGTGELFF. The full variable domain, completed using reference TRBV25-1 and TRBJ2-2, is EADIYQTPRYLVIGTGKKITLECSQTMGHDKMYWYQQDPGMELHLIHYSYGVNSTEKGDLSSESTVSRIRTEHFPLTLESARPSHTSQYLCASSEFSGGTGELFFGEGSRLTVL.

The chain is built from TRBV5-6 and TRBJ2-4; the D gene TCRdb calls, TRBD1, cannot be checked with no DNA. The CDR3 sequence is 16 residues long. The germline CDR1 and CDR2 sequences are SGHDT and YYEEEE. CDR3: CASSPGQANPKNIQYF.

The CDR3 sequence: CASSLLSQNHEQYF. The gene calls are TRBV7-2 and TRBJ2-7. The CDR3 totals 14 residues. The germline V gene has CDR1 SGHTA and CDR2 FQGNSA.

The chain carries TRBV3-1 and TRBJ2-3; TCRdb returns TRBD2, unconfirmable since there is no DNA. The CDR3 consists of 17 residues. CDR1 and CDR2 (germline): LGHDT, YNNKEL (reference sequence). The CDR3 sequence: CASSQGPTSGMADTQYF.

J is TRBJ2-1 and V is TRBV7-9; TCRdb returns TRBD2, unconfirmable since there is no DNA. Germline-derived CDR1 and CDR2 are SEHNR and FQNEAQ (reference sequence). This CDR3 has 16 amino acids. CDR3: CASSLWGSGSYNEQFF. The entire variable domain, with the rest obtained from reference TRBV7-9 and TRBJ2-1, is as follows: DTGVSQNPRHKITKRGQNVTFRCDPISEHNRLYWYRQTLGQGPEFLTYFQNEAQLEKSRLLSDRFSAERPKGSFSTLEIQRTEQGDSAMYLCASSLWGSGSYNEQFFGPGTRLTVL.

This sequence joins TRBV4-3 and TRBJ2-1; the TCRdb D gene call, TRBD2, has no DNA to confirm it. The CDR3 contains 16 residues. Germline V gives CDR1 LGHNA, CDR2 YSLEER. The CDR3 loop is CASSQDSGRPPPEQFF.

The V gene is TRBV29-1, the J gene TRBJ2-7; TCRdb names TRBD2, which stays unverified in the absence of DNA. Germline loops: CDR1 SQVTM, CDR2 ANQGSEA. This CDR3 is 16 amino acids long. Here the CDR3 reads CSTRGLAGGPSGEQYF.

The chain has TRBV20-1 and TRBJ2-5; lacking DNA, the TRBD1 call made by TCRdb goes unchecked. Germline values: CDR1 DFQATT, CDR2 SNEGSKA (reference sequence). The CDR3 runs 15 residues. The CDR3 protein is CSAREGGSPQETQYF.